This TCR beta chain is from a study of CXCR3-negative and CXCR3-positive naive CD8 T cells. Study summary: There were around 140 million TRB reads altogether, and each library had about 1.5 +/- 0.3 million of them. Findings and limits, study-wide: Both naive subsets had comparably high diversity; memory CD8+ cells much lower.

Preparation of TRB cDNA libraries relied on 5' RACE carrying UMI labels. From its re-call of the 5' RACE reads, TCRdb lists each CDR3 protein once, without DNA. The sample has under 85,000 distinct CDR3 sequences. A note on this clonotype: As yet, its antigen is unknown.

CD45RO-CCR7+CD27+CD95- characterized naive CD8+ T cells. The CDR3 is 13 amino acids. Germline V lookup: CDR1 SGHDN, CDR2 FVKESK. V usage is TRBV14 and J usage is TRBJ2-1. The sequenced sample was naive CXCR3- CD8+ T cells from blood. Indicated subset: CD45RO-CCR7+CD27+CD95- naive CD8+ T cells lacking CXCR3 (TNR3-). The TCR sequence derives from a human donor in good health. Some clones in this sample may be carry-over from other donors' samples. The CDR3 sequence is CASSQFRVNEQFF.